A selection of T cell receptor beta chains follows, all from one sample in a study of blood T cell repertoires in COVID-19. The data were produced by immunoSEQ multiplex PCR, yet TCRdb's version contains in-frame clones alone and is incomplete. The table records almost 55,000 clones, 90% of them present only once. Sequenced sample: peripheral blood. The source is a middle-aged woman with active COVID-19. Each CDR3 is given with its conserved first and last residue. D genes are given only for firm matches. A clone size is listed for some rows: how often the clone was seen (once, few, many), or a class if it is expanded.

D gene	clone size	J gene	V gene	CDR3 protein	CDR3 DNA
NA	NA	TRBJ2-7	TRBV5-8	CASNRVTYEQYF	TGTGCCAGCAACAGGGTGACCTACGAGCAGTACTTC
TRBD1	NA	TRBJ1-6	TRBV5-5	CASSLERTGTGSPLHF	TGTGCCAGCAGCTTGGAACGGACAGGGACGGGGTCACCCCTCCACTTT
TRBD2	NA	TRBJ2-7	TRBV3-1/TRBV3-2	CASSPAGYSGDFYEQYF	TGTGCCAGCAGCCCAGCCGGTTATAGCGGGGACTTCTACGAGCAGTACTTC
NA	NA	TRBJ1-1	TRBV6-5	CASSYRGGTEAFF	TGTGCCAGCAGTTACCGAGGGGGAACCGAAGCTTTCTTT
TRBD2	once	TRBJ2-7	TRBV19	CASSIDLSGGRSYEQYF	TGTGCCAGTAGTATAGACCTCAGCGGGGGAAGATCCTACGAGCAGTACTTC
TRBD2	NA	TRBJ2-5	TRBV24-1	CATSDPSGGPPETQYF	TGTGCCACCAGTGATCCTAGCGGGGGGCCCCCAGAGACCCAGTACTTC
TRBD1	NA	TRBJ2-7	TRBV5-5	CASSLAESWDRGRYEQYF	TGTGCCAGCAGCTTGGCCGAATCCTGGGACAGGGGAAGGTACGAGCAGTACTTC
NA	NA	TRBJ2-5	TRBV6-2/TRBV6-3	CASSPWSPGQETQYF	TGTGCCAGCAGCCCATGGTCGCCCGGCCAAGAGACCCAGTACTTC
TRBD1	NA	TRBJ1-1	TRBV18	CASSPRGTDNTEAFF	TGTGCCAGCTCACCACGTGGGACAGACAACACTGAAGCTTTCTTT
NA	NA	TRBJ2-2	TRBV7-2	CASSSQYTGELFF	TGTGCCAGCAGCTCCCAGTACACCGGGGAGCTGTTTTTT
NA	NA	TRBJ1-5	TRBV7-2	CASSFGPHSNQPQHF	TGTGCCAGCAGCTTTGGGCCGCATAGCAATCAGCCCCAGCATTTT
TRBD1	NA	TRBJ2-7	TRBV13	CASSLVRGHEQYF	TGTGCCAGCAGCTTAGTCAGGGGGCACGAGCAGTACTTC
NA	NA	TRBJ1-1	TRBV7-7	CASSLAADTEAFF	TGTGCTAGCAGCTTAGCAGCGGACACTGAAGCTTTCTTT
NA	NA	TRBJ2-4	TRBV13	CASSLSQDWENIQYF	TGTGCCAGCAGCTTATCACAGGATTGGGAAAACATTCAGTACTTC
TRBD1	once	TRBJ1-2	TRBV19	CATSLISGGANYGYTF	TGTGCCACTTCTCTTATTTCAGGGGGCGCGAACTATGGCTACACCTTC
TRBD2	NA	TRBJ2-1	TRBV5-6	CASSLRVAGDLSYNEQFF	TGTGCCAGCAGCTTGCGGGTAGCGGGGGATCTGTCCTACAATGAGCAGTTCTTC
NA	NA	TRBJ2-3	TRBV7-6	CASSDLGGAITSTQYF	TGTGCCAGCAGCGACCTTGGGGGGGCGATCACTAGTACGCAGTATTTT
TRBD2	once	TRBJ2-3	TRBV30	CASGLAESTDTQYF	TGTGCCTCGGGACTAGCGGAAAGCACAGATACGCAGTATTTT
NA	NA	TRBJ1-1	TRBV27	CASSPYGMNTEAFF	TGTGCCAGCAGTCCATACGGGATGAACACTGAAGCTTTCTTT
NA	NA	TRBJ2-5	TRBV11-3	CASSTEGRATQYF	TGTGCCAGCAGCACAGAAGGCAGGGCGACCCAGTACTTC
NA	NA	TRBJ2-6	TRBV2	CASSEVATVVVLTF	TGTGCCAGCAGTGAAGTTGCGACAGTTGTCGTCCTGACTTTC
NA	NA	TRBJ1-2	TRBV10-3	CAIGGRGTYSYGYTF	TGTGCCATCGGCGGCAGGGGTACCTATAGCTATGGCTACACCTTC
TRBD2	NA	TRBJ2-5	TRBV2	CASKGTSGGSETQYF	TGTGCCAGCAAGGGGACTAGCGGGGGGAGCGAGACCCAGTACTTC
TRBD2	once	TRBJ2-3	TRBV7-2	CASSLGLAGAPDTQYF	TGTGCCAGCAGCTTAGGGCTAGCGGGGGCCCCAGATACGCAGTATTTT
NA	NA	TRBJ1-1	TRBV7-9	CASSFDRVNTEAFF	TGTGCCAGCAGCTTTGATAGAGTGAACACTGAAGCTTTCTTT
TRBD1	NA	TRBJ1-2	TRBV5-1	CASSEELRDRGSVFYGYTF	TGCGCCAGCAGCGAAGAACTACGCGACAGGGGATCCGTCTTCTATGGCTACACCTTC
TRBD1	NA	TRBJ1-5	TRBV5-4	CASSLRTGQQPQHF	TGTGCCAGCAGCTTGCGGACAGGTCAACAGCCCCAGCATTTT
NA	NA	TRBJ1-2	TRBV5-4	CASSSRRGNYGYTF	TGTGCCAGCAGCTCTCGTCGGGGGAACTATGGCTACACCTTC
NA	NA	TRBJ1-1	TRBV9	CASSLQDMNTEAFF	TGTGCCAGCAGCTTACAGGATATGAACACTGAAGCTTTCTTT